This T cell receptor beta chain was profiled in a study of T cell responses to AZD1222 COVID-19 vaccine. The CDR3 spans 14 residues. Germline CDR1 SGDLS, CDR2 YYNGEE. V lost 3 bases and J lost 2, with 11 bases in between. This table comes from immunoSEQ multiplex PCR, and its TCRdb copy is limited to in-frame clones, with some not included. The sample holds 250,000 or so clones, approximately 95% seen once. Study results and limitations: A rise in Spike-specific TCR breadth and depth followed two AZD1222 doses.

A word on this clone: No antigen is known for it.

The input for sequencing was peripheral blood, taken on day 0 of AZD1222 vaccination. The source is an adult in good health. The rearrangement links TRBV9 to TRBJ2-5, with D possibly TRBD1 on 6 matching bases. The CDR3 DNA reads TGTGCCAGCAGCGCTACCGGGACACAAGAGACCCAGTACTTC. This sequence encodes CASSATGTQETQYF.